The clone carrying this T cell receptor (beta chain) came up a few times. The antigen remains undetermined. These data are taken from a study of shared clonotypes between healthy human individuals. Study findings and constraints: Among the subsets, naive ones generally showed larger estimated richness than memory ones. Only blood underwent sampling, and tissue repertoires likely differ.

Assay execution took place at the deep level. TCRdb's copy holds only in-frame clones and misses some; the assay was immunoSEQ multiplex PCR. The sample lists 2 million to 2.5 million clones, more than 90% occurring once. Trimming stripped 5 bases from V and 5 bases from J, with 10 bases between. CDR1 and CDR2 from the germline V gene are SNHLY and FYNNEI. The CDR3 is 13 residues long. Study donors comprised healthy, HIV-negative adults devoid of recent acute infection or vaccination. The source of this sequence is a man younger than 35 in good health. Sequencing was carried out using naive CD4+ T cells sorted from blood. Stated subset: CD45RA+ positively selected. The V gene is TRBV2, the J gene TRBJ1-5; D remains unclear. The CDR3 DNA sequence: TGTGCCAGCAGTTACATGTTGGATCAGCCCCAGCATTTT. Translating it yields CASSYMLDQPQHF.